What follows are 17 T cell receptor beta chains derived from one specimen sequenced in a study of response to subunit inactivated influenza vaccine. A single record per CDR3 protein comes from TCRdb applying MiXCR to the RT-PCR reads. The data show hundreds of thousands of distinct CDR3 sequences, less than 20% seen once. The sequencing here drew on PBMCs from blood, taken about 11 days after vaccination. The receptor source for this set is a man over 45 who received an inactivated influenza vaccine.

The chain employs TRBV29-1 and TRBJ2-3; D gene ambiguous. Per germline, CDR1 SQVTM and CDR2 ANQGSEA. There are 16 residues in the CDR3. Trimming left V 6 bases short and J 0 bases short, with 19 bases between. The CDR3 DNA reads TGCAGCGTAAACCTGCGAGCTACCTCTAGCACAGATACGCAGTATTTT. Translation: CSVNLRATSSTDTQYF.

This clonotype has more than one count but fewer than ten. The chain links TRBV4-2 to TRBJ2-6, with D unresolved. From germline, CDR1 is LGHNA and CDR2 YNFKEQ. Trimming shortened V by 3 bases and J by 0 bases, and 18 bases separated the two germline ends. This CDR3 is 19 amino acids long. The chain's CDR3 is CASSQVGVFERSGANVLTF. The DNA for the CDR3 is TGTGCCAGCAGCCAGGTTGGGGTATTCGAACGCTCTGGGGCCAACGTCCTGACTTTC.

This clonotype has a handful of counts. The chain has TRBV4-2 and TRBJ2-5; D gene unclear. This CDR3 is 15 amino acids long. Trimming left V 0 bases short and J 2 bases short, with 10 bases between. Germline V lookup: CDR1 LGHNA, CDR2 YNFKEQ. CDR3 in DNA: TGTGCCAGCAGCCAAGAGGGTCAGCCTCAAGAGACCCAGTACTTC. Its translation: CASSQEGQPQETQYF.

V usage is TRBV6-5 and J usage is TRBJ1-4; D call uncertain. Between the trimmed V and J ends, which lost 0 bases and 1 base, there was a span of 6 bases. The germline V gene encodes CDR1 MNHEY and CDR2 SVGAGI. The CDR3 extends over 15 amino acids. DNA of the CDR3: TGTGCCAGCAGTTACTCGAAAGAAACTAATGAAAAACTGTTTTTT. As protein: CASSYSKETNEKLFF.

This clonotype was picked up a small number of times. The CDR3: CASSSGTSGGETQYF. As DNA, the CDR3 is TGCGCCAGCAGCTCCGGGACTAGTGGTGGAGAGACCCAGTACTTC. This rearrangement joins TRBV5-1 to TRBJ2-5, with TRBD2 matching over 8 bases. The junction had 8 bases not matched to a gene; V was cut back by 3 bases and J by 4 bases. Looked up from germline, CDR1 is SGHRS and CDR2 is YFSETQ. This CDR3 spans 15 amino acids. The full variable domain, its missing parts supplied by reference TRBV5-1 and TRBJ2-5, is KAGVTQTPRYLIKTRGQQVTLSCSPISGHRSVSWYQQTPGQGLQFLFEYFSETQRNKGNFPGRFSGRQFSNSRSEMNVSTLELGDSALYLCASSSGTSGGETQYFGPGTRLLVL.

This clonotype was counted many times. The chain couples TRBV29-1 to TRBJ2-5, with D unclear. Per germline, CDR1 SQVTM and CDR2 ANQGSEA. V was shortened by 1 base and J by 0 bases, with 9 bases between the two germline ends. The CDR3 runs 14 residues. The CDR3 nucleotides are TGCAGCGTTGAAGGTCGTCTGTACCAAGAGACCCAGTACTTC. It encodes CSVEGRLYQETQYF.

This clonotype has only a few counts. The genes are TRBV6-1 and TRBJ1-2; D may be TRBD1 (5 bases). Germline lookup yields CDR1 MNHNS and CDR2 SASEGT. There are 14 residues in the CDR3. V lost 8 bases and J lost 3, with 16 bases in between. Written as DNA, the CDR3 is TGTGCCAGCCATCCCGCGTGGGGACACTATGGCTACACCTTC. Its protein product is CASHPAWGHYGYTF.

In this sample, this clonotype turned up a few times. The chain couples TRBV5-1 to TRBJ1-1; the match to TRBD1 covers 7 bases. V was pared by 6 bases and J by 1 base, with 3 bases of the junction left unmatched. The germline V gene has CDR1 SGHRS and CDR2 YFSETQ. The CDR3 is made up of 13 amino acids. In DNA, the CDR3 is TGCGCCAGCATGGGGACAGAGAACACTGAAGCTTTCTTT. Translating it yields CASMGTENTEAFF.

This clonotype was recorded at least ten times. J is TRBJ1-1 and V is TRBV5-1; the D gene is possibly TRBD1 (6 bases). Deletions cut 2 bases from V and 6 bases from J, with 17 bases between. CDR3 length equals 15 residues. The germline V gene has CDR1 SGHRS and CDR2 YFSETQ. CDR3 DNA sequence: TGCGCCAGCAGCTTAAGTCTTGGGGCAGGGGCTGAAGCTTTCTTT. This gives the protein CASSLSLGAGAEAFF. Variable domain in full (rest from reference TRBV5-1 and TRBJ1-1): KAGVTQTPRYLIKTRGQQVTLSCSPISGHRSVSWYQQTPGQGLQFLFEYFSETQRNKGNFPGRFSGRQFSNSRSEMNVSTLELGDSALYLCASSLSLGAGAEAFFGQGTRLTVV.

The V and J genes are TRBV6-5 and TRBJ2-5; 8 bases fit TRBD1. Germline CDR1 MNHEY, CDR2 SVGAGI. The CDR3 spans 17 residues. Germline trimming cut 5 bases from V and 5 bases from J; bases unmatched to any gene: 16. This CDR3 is CASSNQNFRGRWETQYF. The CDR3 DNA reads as TGTGCCAGCAGTAACCAGAACTTCAGGGGGCGCTGGGAGACCCAGTACTTC.

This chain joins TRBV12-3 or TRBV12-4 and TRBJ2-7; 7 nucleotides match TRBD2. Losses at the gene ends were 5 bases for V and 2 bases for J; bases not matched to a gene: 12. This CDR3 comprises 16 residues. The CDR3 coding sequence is TGTGCCAGCAGTCCGGCGGGGACTACTACGACCTACGAGCAGTACTTC. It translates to CASSPAGTTTTYEQYF.

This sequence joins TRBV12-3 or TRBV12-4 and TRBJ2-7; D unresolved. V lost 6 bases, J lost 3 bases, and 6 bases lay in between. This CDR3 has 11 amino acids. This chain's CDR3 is CASRAYYEQYF. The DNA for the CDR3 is TGTGCCAGCAGGGCCTACTACGAGCAGTACTTC.

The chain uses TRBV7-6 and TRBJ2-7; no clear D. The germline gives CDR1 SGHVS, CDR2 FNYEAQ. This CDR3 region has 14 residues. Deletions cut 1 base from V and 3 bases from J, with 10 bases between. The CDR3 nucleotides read TGTGCCAGCAGCTTAGGTGCGGTTGGCTACGAGCAGTACTTC. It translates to CASSLGAVGYEQYF.

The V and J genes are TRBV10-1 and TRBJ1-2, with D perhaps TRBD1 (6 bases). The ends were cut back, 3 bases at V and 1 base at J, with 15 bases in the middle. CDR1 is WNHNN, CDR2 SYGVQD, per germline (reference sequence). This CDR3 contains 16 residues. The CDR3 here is CASSDGTRLDNYGYTF. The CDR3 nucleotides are TGCGCCAGCAGTGATGGGACAAGACTCGATAACTATGGCTACACCTTC.

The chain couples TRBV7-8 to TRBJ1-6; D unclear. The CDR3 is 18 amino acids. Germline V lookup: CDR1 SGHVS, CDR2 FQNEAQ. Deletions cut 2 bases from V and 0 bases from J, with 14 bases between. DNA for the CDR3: TGTGCCAGCAGCTTACGGATTACAGCGAGCTCCTATAATTCACCCCTCCACTTT. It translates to CASSLRITASSYNSPLHF.

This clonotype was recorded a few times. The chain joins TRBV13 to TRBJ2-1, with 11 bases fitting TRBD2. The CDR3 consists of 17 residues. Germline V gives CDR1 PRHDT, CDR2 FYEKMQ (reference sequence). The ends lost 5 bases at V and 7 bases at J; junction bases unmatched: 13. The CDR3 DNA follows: TGTGCCAGCAGCCCAAGCGGACTAGCGGGCGCCCTAAATGAGCAGTTCTTC. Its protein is CASSPSGLAGALNEQFF.

The CDR3: CASRATGVTGELFF. In nucleotides, the CDR3 is TGTGCCAGCAGAGCAACAGGGGTCACCGGGGAGCTGTTTTTT. The chain uses TRBV2 and TRBJ2-2; 7 bases fit TRBD1. Trimming at V came to 6 bases and at J to 4 bases, leaving 5 bases not matched to a gene. The CDR3 spans 14 residues. The V gene's germline CDR1 is SNHLY and CDR2 FYNNEI.